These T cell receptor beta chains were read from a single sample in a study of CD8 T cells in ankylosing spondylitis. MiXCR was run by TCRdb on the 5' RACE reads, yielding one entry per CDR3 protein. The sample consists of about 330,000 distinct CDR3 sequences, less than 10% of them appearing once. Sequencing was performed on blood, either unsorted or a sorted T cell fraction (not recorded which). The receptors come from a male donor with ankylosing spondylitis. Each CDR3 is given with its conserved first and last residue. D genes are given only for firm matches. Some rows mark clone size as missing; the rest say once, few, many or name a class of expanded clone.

CDR3: CASTTGRGSIQYF; DNA: TGTGCCAGCACAACAGGGAGGGGTAGCATTCAGTACTTC; V: TRBV12-3/TRBV12-4; D: NA; J: TRBJ2-4; size: NA
CDR3: CASSFQGFYEQYF; DNA: TGTGCCAGCAGCTTCCAGGGGTTCTACGAGCAGTACTTC; V: TRBV5-6; D: NA; J: TRBJ2-7; size: few
CDR3: CASMVGDATNEKLFF; DNA: TGTGCCAGCATGGTAGGCGATGCAACTAATGAAAAACTGTTTTTT; V: TRBV2; D: NA; J: TRBJ1-4; size: NA
CDR3: CSVVSFYTEAFF; DNA: TGCAGCGTTGTAAGTTTCTACACTGAAGCTTTCTTT; V: TRBV29-1; D: NA; J: TRBJ1-1; size: many
CDR3: CSVIPSGDEQFF; DNA: TGCAGCGTTATACCTAGCGGTGATGAGCAGTTCTTC; V: TRBV29-1; D: TRBD2; J: TRBJ2-1; size: many
CDR3: CATSKRSQETQYF; DNA: TGTGCCACCAGCAAACGGAGCCAAGAGACCCAGTACTTC; V: TRBV15; D: NA; J: TRBJ2-5; size: few
CDR3: CASSSDLGGYTEAFF; DNA: TGCGCCAGCAGCTCAGACCTGGGGGGGTACACTGAAGCTTTCTTT; V: TRBV5-1; D: NA; J: TRBJ1-1; size: NA
CDR3: CASSPLAGEEGSYEQYF; DNA: TGCGCCAGCAGCCCACTAGCGGGAGAGGAGGGCTCCTACGAGCAGTACTTC; V: TRBV5-1; D: TRBD2; J: TRBJ2-7; size: few
CDR3: CASSYSALGGRSEETQYF; DNA: TGTGCCAGCAGTTACTCGGCGTTAGGGGGACGGTCCGAAGAGACCCAGTACTTC; V: TRBV6-5; D: NA; J: TRBJ2-5; size: few
CDR3: CASSSRGYGLGTEAFF; DNA: TGTGCCAGCAGCTCCAGGGGCTACGGCCTGGGGACTGAAGCTTTCTTT; V: TRBV5-6; D: NA; J: TRBJ1-1; size: NA
CDR3: CASSQEPPGSQRSGNTIYF; DNA: TGTGCCAGCAGCCAAGAACCTCCCGGATCCCAACGCTCTGGAAACACCATATATTTT; V: TRBV4-2; D: NA; J: TRBJ1-3; size: NA